The rows below give T cell receptor beta chains drawn from one sample of a study of blood T cell repertoires in COVID-19. Here immunoSEQ multiplex PCR was the method, and the copy in TCRdb shows in-frame clones only, minus some. The data hold a few hundred thousand clones, with 87% observed a single time. The specimen sequenced was PBMCs or T cells enriched from blood (not recorded which). These receptors were taken from a woman between 25 and 40 years old who had recovered from COVID-19. Both conserved end residues are part of each CDR3. The D gene is left open where the match is weak. The size field is filled for only some rows; it gives once, few, many or a size class.

D gene	clone size	V gene	CDR3 length	J gene	CDR3 DNA	CDR3 protein
TRBD1	.	TRBV7-2	13	TRBJ1-5	TGTGCCAGCAGCTCGGACAGGGGTCAGCCCCAGCATTTT	CASSSDRGQPQHF
.	.	TRBV6-5	11	TRBJ1-1	TGTGCCAGCAGTTACCCCGGACACGCTTTCTTT	CASSYPGHAFF
.	.	TRBV7-2	17	TRBJ1-6	TGTGCCAGCAGCAGTACCAGACAAAGCTCCTATAATTCACCCCTCCACTTT	CASSSTRQSSYNSPLHF
.	.	TRBV2	16	TRBJ2-7	TGTGCCAGCAGTGGACCCAGGGGTGGGGCGAGGTACGAGCAGTACTTC	CASSGPRGGARYEQYF
TRBD1	.	TRBV19	15	TRBJ2-1	TGTGCCACCACTCACCGCCGAGACAGGGGTTACGAGCAGTTCTTC	CATTHRRDRGYEQFF
TRBD1	.	TRBV5-1	15	TRBJ2-1	TGCGCCAGCAGCCCGGCCTCGGACAGGGCCGGTGAGCAGTTCTTC	CASSPASDRAGEQFF
.	.	TRBV7-9	16	TRBJ2-7	TGTGCCAGCAGCTTTAATTCAGGGGAAGGGTCCTACGAGCAGTACTTC	CASSFNSGEGSYEQYF
TRBD2	.	TRBV5-4	16	TRBJ2-1	TGTGCCAGCAACCGACCGGGGCGGGAGGGCGACAATGAGCAGTTCTTC	CASNRPGREGDNEQFF
.	.	TRBV30	13	TRBJ1-2	TGTGCCTGGAGTCGCGGATTGAACTATGGCTACACCTTC	CAWSRGLNYGYTF
TRBD1	.	TRBV5-6	14	TRBJ1-2	TGTGCCAGCAGCGCCGACAGGGGGCGGGATGGCTACACCTTC	CASSADRGRDGYTF
TRBD1	.	TRBV7-9	15	TRBJ1-5	TGTGCCAGCAGCTTCACAGGGGGCGGCAATCAGCCCCAGCATTTT	CASSFTGGGNQPQHF
TRBD1	.	TRBV2	18	TRBJ2-2	TGTGCCAGTTCTCCCGGGACAGGGAATAATGGGAACACCGGGGAGCTGTTTTTT	CASSPGTGNNGNTGELFF
TRBD2	.	TRBV5-1	15	TRBJ2-7	TGCGCCAGCAGCGATCGACTAGCGGGAGAGAACGAGCAGTACTTC	CASSDRLAGENEQYF
.	once	TRBV1	18	TRBJ2-3	TGCACCAGCAGCCAAGAGGGAGCGGGAGGGTTTTGCACAGATACGCAGTATTTT	CTSSQEGAGGFCTDTQYF
TRBD2	.	TRBV5-1	17	TRBJ2-3	TGCGCCAGCAGCTTCGCCTCTAGCGGTGCTAGCACAGATACGCAGTATTTT	CASSFASSGASTDTQYF
TRBD2	.	TRBV5-1	16	TRBJ2-3	TGCGCCAGCAGCTCCCGAGTAGCGGGAGGTGCAGATACGCAGTATTTT	CASSSRVAGGADTQYF
.	.	TRBV19	12	TRBJ1-2	TGTGCCAGTAGTAATCCCCTACGGGGCTACACCTTC	CASSNPLRGYTF
TRBD2	.	TRBV19	14	TRBJ2-5	TGTGCCAGTAGTATCCATATAGCGGGAGAGACCCAGTACTTC	CASSIHIAGETQYF
.	.	TRBV14	16	TRBJ2-7	TGTGCCAGCAGCCAATATCGTGGAGTCCTCACTAACGAGCAGTACTTC	CASSQYRGVLTNEQYF
.	.	TRBV27	15	TRBJ2-2	TGTGCCAGCAGTTTACCGGAATACAGGCCCTGGGAGCTGTTTTTT	CASSLPEYRPWELFF
TRBD2	.	TRBV29-1	14	TRBJ2-7	TGCAGCGTTGAAGATAGGCTAGCGGGCTACGAGCAGTACTTC	CSVEDRLAGYEQYF
.	many	TRBV6-5	16	TRBJ2-2	TGTGCCAGCAGTTACGTGGGGCAGACGAACACCGGGGAGCTGTTTTTT	CASSYVGQTNTGELFF
TRBD2	.	TRBV5-1	16	TRBJ2-3	TGCGCCAGCAGCCCTTTGCCGACTAGCGTAGCAGATACGCAGTATTTT	CASSPLPTSVADTQYF
TRBD1	.	TRBV5-1	15	TRBJ2-5	TGCGCCAGCAGCTTAGGGACAGGTAGACAAGAGACCCAGTACTTC	CASSLGTGRQETQYF
TRBD2	.	TRBV19	17	TRBJ2-1	TGTGCCAGTAGAGCCCTAGCGGGAGGGGGTTCCTACAATGAGCAGTTCTTC	CASRALAGGGSYNEQFF
TRBD2	.	TRBV4-2	12	TRBJ2-5	TGTGCCAGCAGCCTAGCGGGGGAGACCCAGTACTTC	CASSLAGETQYF
TRBD2	.	TRBV28	16	TRBJ2-5	TGTGCCAGCAGTTTAGAACTAGCGGGCCCCGAAGAGACCCAGTACTTC	CASSLELAGPEETQYF
TRBD1	.	TRBV19	16	TRBJ1-1	TGTGCCAGTAGTATCGCCAGGGGGATTGTGGACACTGAAGCTTTCTTT	CASSIARGIVDTEAFF
TRBD1	.	TRBV5-4	13	TRBJ1-1	TGTGCCAGCAGCTTTAAGGGGGCCCCTGAAGCTTTCTTT	CASSFKGAPEAFF
.	.	TRBV19	13	TRBJ1-1	TGTGCCAGTAGCCGTCAGGAAGGCACTGAAGCTTTCTTT	CASSRQEGTEAFF
.	.	TRBV11-2	14	TRBJ2-4	TGTGCCAGCACCCCGGGGGTAGGGGAAAACATTCAGTACTTC	CASTPGVGENIQYF
.	.	TRBV6-5	16	TRBJ2-7	TGTGCCAGCAGTTACTCCCCACAGGGCAGGGCCTACGAGCAGTACTTC	CASSYSPQGRAYEQYF
TRBD1	.	TRBV5-1	13	TRBJ2-7	TGCGCCAGCAGCCGGGACAGGGGGCACGAGCAGTACTTC	CASSRDRGHEQYF
TRBD1	.	TRBV28	13	TRBJ1-2	TGTGCCAGCAGTTCCGGGACAGAGTATGGCTACACCTTC	CASSSGTEYGYTF
.	.	TRBV4-1	15	TRBJ1-1	TGCGCCAGCAGCCATGGGCGACAGAGGGGGACTGAAGCTTTCTTT	CASSHGRQRGTEAFF
.	.	TRBV28	11	TRBJ1-1	TGTGCCAGCAGCAGAGGCACTGAAGCTTTCTTT	CASSRGTEAFF
TRBD2	.	TRBV6-2/TRBV6-3	20	TRBJ2-6	TGTGCCAGCAGTTACTCTATGCTAGCGGGAGCGGTTTCTGGGGCCAACGTCCTGACTTTC	CASSYSMLAGAVSGANVLTF
TRBD2	.	TRBV27	15	TRBJ2-7	TGTGCCAGCAGTTTAAACGGACTAGCAGGAGGGGAGCAGTACTTC	CASSLNGLAGGEQYF
.	.	TRBV9	14	TRBJ1-2	TGTGCCAGCAGTCCACAGACAACTAACTATGGCTACACCTTC	CASSPQTTNYGYTF
TRBD2	.	TRBV7-9	16	TRBJ2-1	TGTGCCAGCAGCCCACTCATCATAGCGGGAGGGGGTGAGCAGTTCTTC	CASSPLIIAGGGEQFF
.	.	TRBV19	14	TRBJ2-7	TGTGCCAGTAGCGCTTCGAGAGGTGACTACGAGCAGTACTTC	CASSASRGDYEQYF
.	.	TRBV6-4	16	TRBJ2-1	TGTGCCAGCAGTGACTCAAGGCAGGGCCACTACAATGAGCAGTTCTTC	CASSDSRQGHYNEQFF
TRBD1	.	TRBV5-6	16	TRBJ2-1	TGTGCCAGCAGCCCGGGGGACAGGGAGGGATACAATGAGCAGTTCTTC	CASSPGDREGYNEQFF
.	.	TRBV19	14	TRBJ1-3	TGTGCCAGTATTAAGGGAGAAGCTGGAAACACCATATATTTT	CASIKGEAGNTIYF
.	few	TRBV15	15	TRBJ1-1	TGTGCCACCAGCAGAGATCGGGCAGGGGCTGTGGGAGCTTTCTTT	CATSRDRAGAVGAFF
TRBD2	.	TRBV5-5	15	TRBJ2-1	TGTGCCAGCAGTCCTAGCGGGACTTGGAACAATGAGCAGTTCTTC	CASSPSGTWNNEQFF
TRBD1	.	TRBV3-1/TRBV3-2	17	TRBJ1-1	TGTGCCAGCAGCCAAGGGACAGGGACCGGCCTGAACACTGAAGCTTTCTTT	CASSQGTGTGLNTEAFF
TRBD2	.	TRBV5-1	17	TRBJ2-3	TGCGCCAGCAGCGAGATTACTAGCGGGGGGGGCACAGATACGCAGTATTTT	CASSEITSGGGTDTQYF
TRBD2	.	TRBV18	16	TRBJ2-2	TGTGCCAGCTCACCGACCCGAGCGGGAGAAACCGGGGAGCTGTTTTTT	CASSPTRAGETGELFF
.	.	TRBV3-1/TRBV3-2	12	TRBJ2-7	TGTGCCAGCAGCTCGGGAGTAATTGAGCAGTACTTC	CASSSGVIEQYF
TRBD1	.	TRBV5-1	15	TRBJ2-7	TGCGCCAGCAGCTTGGGGGACAGACCCACCTACGAGCAGTACTTC	CASSLGDRPTYEQYF
TRBD1	.	TRBV7-9	13	TRBJ1-2	TGTGCCAGCAGCTTAACAGGGGGTGGTGGCTACACCTTC	CASSLTGGGGYTF
.	.	TRBV3-1/TRBV3-2	13	TRBJ1-1	TGTGCCAGCAGCCGGCGGGAGAACACTGAAGCTTTCTTT	CASSRRENTEAFF
.	.	TRBV6-5	12	TRBJ2-7	TGTGCCAGCACCCCCCGTATCCCCGAGCAGTACTTC	CASTPRIPEQYF
TRBD2	.	TRBV25-1	15	TRBJ2-1	TGTGCCAGCAGGCTTAGCGGGATCTCCTACAATGAGCAGTTCTTC	CASRLSGISYNEQFF
.	.	TRBV7-2	15	TRBJ1-4	TGTGCCAGCAGCTTCTCGGGGTTGGTTAATGAAAAACTGTTTTTT	CASSFSGLVNEKLFF
.	.	TRBV30	14	TRBJ1-1	TGTGCCTGGAGTGTGACAGACATGAACACTGAAGCTTTCTTT	CAWSVTDMNTEAFF
.	.	TRBV6-2/TRBV6-3	13	TRBJ1-5	TGTGCCAGCAGTTTCGTGTCTTATCAGCCCCAGCATTTT	CASSFVSYQPQHF
TRBD1	.	TRBV28	16	TRBJ1-6	TGTGCCAGCAGTTTACCCCCCGACAGGGCTAATTCACCCCTCCACTTT	CASSLPPDRANSPLHF